This TCR beta chain was documented in a study of shared clonotypes between healthy human individuals. Background on the study: Three CD4 naive, three CD4 memory, two CD8 naive and one CD8 memory plate were used per donor.

The run depth of the assay was deep. This table comes from immunoSEQ multiplex PCR, and its TCRdb copy is limited to in-frame clones, with some not included. The sample lists some 1.1 million clones, roughly 77% occurring once. Study donors comprised healthy, HIV-negative adults devoid of recent acute infection or vaccination. V was trimmed by 0 bases and J by 7 bases, leaving 0 bases between them. The CDR3 length is 11 residues. Germline-derived CDR1 and CDR2 are SEHNR and FQNEAQ (reference sequence). This clone has more than one count but fewer than ten. Source material: memory CD4+ T cells from PBMCs. The subset: CD45RA-negative fraction. The receptor was derived from a man in his late teens or twenties in good health. Some clones in this sample may be carry-over from other donors' samples. This chain links TRBV7-9 with TRBJ2-2; D call uncertain. The CDR3 bases are TGTGCCAGCAGCTTAGCCGGGGAGCTGTTTTTT. Translating gives CASSLAGELFF.